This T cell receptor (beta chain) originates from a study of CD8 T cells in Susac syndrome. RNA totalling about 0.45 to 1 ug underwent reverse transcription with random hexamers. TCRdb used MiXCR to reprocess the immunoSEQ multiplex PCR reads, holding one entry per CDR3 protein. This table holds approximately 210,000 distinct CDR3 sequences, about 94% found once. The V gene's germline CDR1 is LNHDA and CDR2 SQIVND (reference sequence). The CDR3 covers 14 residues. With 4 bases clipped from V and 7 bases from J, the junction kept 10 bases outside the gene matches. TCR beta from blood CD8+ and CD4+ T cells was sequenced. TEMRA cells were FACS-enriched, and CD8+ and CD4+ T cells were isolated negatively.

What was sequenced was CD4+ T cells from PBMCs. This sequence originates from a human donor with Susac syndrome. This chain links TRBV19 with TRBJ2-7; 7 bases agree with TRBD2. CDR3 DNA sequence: TGTGCCAGTAGTACCACGGACGGCGGGGGAGAGCAGTACTTC. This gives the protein CASSTTDGGGEQYF.